This T cell receptor beta chain was identified in a study of cytomegalovirus exposure and HLA in healthy donors. At the level of the study: A subsequent analysis reported that the roughly 120 validation repertoires were produced on the same platform that had also been used for the roughly 670 first-cohort repertoires.

Trimming removed 8 bases from V and 3 bases from J, with 19 bases in between. The CDR3 loop spans 15 amino acids. Germline lookup yields CDR1 MNHEY and CDR2 SVGAGI. About this clone: Its specificity is not known.

General study results and limits: Subsequent analysis of the 100 to 150 validation repertoires found a tendency for first-cohort TCR clusters to co-occur.

Separate from the approximately 670-subject first cohort, the 120-subject validation cohort was the one that the donors belonged to. Sequenced by immunoSEQ multiplex PCR; TCRdb stores in-frame clones only, minus some. The data hold about 110,000 clones, with about 88% observed a single time. The source material was PBMCs. This sequence was found in a woman aged 18-35 years in good health and CMV-seropositive. The V and J genes are TRBV6-5 and TRBJ2-5; possibly TRBD2 for D (6 bases). The CDR3 coding sequence is TGTGCCAGCGTCCTCTGGTCGGCGGGGAAAGAGACCCAGTACTTC. Protein: CASVLWSAGKETQYF.